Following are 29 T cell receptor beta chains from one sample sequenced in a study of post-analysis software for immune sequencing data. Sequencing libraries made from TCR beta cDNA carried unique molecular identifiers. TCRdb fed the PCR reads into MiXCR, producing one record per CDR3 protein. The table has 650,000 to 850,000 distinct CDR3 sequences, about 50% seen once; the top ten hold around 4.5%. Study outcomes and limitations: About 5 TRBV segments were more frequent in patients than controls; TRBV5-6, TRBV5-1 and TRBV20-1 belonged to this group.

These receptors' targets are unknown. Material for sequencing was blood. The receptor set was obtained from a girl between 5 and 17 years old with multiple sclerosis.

CDR3 in DNA: TGTGCCAGCAGCCGTGGGGTCGGGGGCTCTGAAGCTTTCTTT. The encoded protein is CASSRGVGGSEAFF. This sequence joins TRBV7-9 and TRBJ1-1; D possibly corresponds to TRBD1 (6 bases). Germline V gene lookup returns CDR1 SEHNR and CDR2 FQNEAQ (reference sequence). Between the trimmed V and J ends, which lost 5 bases and 6 bases, there was a span of 16 bases. This CDR3 spans 14 amino acids. The variable domain in full, completed from reference TRBV7-9 and TRBJ1-1, reads DTGVSQNPRHKITKRGQNVTFRCDPISEHNRLYWYRQTLGQGPEFLTYFQNEAQLEKSRLLSDRFSAERPKGSFSTLEIQRTEQGDSAMYLCASSRGVGGSEAFFGQGTRLTVV.

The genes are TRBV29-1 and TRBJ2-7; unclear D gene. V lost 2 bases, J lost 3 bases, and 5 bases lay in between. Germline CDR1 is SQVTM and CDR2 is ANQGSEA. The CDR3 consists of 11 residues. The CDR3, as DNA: TGCAGCGTTGAAAGGGACTACGAGCAGTACTTC. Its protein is CSVERDYEQYF.

In DNA, the CDR3 is TGTGCCAGCAGTTGGGCAGAGACCCAGTACTTC. This encodes CASSWAETQYF. This rearrangement joins TRBV25-1 to TRBJ2-5; D is unresolved. Per germline, CDR1 MGHDK and CDR2 SYGVNS. The CDR3 runs to 11 residues. The germline V and J ends were trimmed by 5 bases and 4 bases, with 5 bases remaining between them.

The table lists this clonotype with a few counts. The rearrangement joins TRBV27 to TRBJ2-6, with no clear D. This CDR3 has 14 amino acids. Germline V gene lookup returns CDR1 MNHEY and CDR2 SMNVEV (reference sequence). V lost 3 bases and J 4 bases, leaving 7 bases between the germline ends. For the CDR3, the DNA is TGTGCCAGCAGTTTCTACAGCGGGGCCAACGTCCTGACTTTC. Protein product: CASSFYSGANVLTF.

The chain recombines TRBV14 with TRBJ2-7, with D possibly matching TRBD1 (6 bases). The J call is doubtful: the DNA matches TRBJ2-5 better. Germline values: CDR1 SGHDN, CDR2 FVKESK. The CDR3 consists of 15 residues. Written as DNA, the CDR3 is TGTGCCAGCAGCCAAGGCCCGACAGGCCAAGAGACCCAGTACTTC. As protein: CASSQGPTGQETQYF.

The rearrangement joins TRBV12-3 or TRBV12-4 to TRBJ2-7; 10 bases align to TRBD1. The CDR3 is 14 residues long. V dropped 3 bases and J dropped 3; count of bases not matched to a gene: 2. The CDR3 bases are TGTGCCAGCAGTTTTTGGACAGGGGGCTACGAGCAGTACTTC. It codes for CASSFWTGGYEQYF.

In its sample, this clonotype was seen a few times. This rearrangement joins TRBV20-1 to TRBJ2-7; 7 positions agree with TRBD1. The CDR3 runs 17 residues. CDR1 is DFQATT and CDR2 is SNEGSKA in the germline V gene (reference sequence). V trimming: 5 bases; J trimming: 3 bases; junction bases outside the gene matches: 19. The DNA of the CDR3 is TGCAGTGCTGTCCCGCGATTTCAGGGGGACCGCTACTACGAGCAGTACTTC. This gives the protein CSAVPRFQGDRYYEQYF.

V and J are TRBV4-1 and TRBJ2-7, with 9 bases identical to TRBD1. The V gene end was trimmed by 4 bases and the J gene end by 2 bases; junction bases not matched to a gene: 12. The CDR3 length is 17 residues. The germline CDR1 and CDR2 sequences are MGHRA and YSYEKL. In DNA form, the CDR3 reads TGCGCCAGCAGCCCCAACTCCGGGACAGGGATTACCTACGAGCAGTACTTC. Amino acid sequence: CASSPNSGTGITYEQYF.

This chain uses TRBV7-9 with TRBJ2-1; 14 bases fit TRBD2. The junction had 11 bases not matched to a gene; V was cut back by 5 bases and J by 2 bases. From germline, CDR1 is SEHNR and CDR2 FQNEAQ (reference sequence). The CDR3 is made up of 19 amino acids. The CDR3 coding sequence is TGTGCCAGCAGCCCGCGCCCGGGACTAGCGGGAGTGGCCTACAATGAGCAGTTCTTC. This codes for CASSPRPGLAGVAYNEQFF.

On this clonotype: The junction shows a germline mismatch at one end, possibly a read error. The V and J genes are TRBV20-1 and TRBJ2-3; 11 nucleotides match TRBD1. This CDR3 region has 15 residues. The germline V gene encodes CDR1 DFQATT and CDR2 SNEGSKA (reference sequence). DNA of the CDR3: TGCAGTGCGCCTGGACAGGGGGCAGGCACTGATACGCAGTATTTT. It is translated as CSAPGQGAGTDTQYF.

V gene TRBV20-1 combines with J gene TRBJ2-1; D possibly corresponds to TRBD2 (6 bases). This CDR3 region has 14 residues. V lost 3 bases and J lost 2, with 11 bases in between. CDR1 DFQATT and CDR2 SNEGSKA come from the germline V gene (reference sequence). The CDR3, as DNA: TGCAGTGCTAGCCCGGGAGAGCCCTACAATGAGCAGTTCTTC. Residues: CSASPGEPYNEQFF.

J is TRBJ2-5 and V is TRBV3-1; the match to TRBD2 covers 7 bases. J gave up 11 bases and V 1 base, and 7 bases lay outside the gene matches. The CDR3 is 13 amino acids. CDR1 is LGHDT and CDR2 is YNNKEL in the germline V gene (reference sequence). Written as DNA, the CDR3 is TGTGCCAGCAGCCAAGCAAGGGGACTACTGCAGTACTTC. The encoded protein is CASSQARGLLQYF.

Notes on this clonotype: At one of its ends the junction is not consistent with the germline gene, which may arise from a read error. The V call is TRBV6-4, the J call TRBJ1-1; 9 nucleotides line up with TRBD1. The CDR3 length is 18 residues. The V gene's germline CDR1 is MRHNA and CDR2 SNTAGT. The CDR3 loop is CASSDYPGQGILNTEVFF. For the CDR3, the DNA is TGTGCCAGCAGTGACTACCCGGGACAGGGAATTCTGAACACTGAAGTTTTCTTT.

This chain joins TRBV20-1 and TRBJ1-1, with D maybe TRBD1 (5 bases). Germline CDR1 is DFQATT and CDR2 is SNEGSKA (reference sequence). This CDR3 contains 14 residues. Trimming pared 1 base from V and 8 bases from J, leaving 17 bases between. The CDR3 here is CSARGGGPKSEAFF. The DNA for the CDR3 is TGCAGTGCTAGAGGGGGCGGGCCCAAATCGGAAGCTTTCTTT.

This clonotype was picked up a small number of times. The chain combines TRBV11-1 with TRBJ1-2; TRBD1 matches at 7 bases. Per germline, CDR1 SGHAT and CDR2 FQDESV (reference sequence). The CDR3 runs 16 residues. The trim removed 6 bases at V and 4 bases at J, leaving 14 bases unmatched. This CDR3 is CASSRAGTATPYGYTF. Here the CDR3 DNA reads TGTGCCAGCAGTCGTGCGGGGACAGCAACCCCCTATGGCTACACCTTC.

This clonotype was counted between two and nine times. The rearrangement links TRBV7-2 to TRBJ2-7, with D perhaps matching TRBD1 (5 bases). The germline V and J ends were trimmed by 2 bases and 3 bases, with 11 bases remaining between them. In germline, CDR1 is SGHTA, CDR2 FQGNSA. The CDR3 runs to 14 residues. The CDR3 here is CASSLRPGIYEQYF. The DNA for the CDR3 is TGTGCCAGCAGCTTAAGGCCAGGGATCTACGAGCAGTACTTC.

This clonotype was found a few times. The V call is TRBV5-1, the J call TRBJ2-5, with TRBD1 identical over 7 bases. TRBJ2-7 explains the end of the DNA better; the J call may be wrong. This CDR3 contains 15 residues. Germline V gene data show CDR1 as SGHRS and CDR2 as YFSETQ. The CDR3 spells CASSLYRGQAYEQYF. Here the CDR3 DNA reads TGCGCCAGCAGCCTGTACAGGGGTCAGGCCTACGAGCAGTACTTC.

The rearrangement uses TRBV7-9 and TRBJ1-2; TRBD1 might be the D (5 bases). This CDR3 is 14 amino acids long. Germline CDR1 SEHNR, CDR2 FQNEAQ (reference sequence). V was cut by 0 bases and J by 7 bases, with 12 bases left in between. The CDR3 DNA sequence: TGTGCCAGCAGCTTAGCAGATGGGGGACCTGGCTACACCTTC. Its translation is CASSLADGGPGYTF.

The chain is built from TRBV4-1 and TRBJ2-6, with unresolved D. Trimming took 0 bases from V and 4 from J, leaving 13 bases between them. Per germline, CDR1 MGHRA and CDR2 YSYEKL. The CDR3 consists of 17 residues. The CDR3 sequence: CASSQESLGAGANVLTF. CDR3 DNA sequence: TGCGCCAGCAGCCAAGAGTCCCTAGGAGCCGGGGCCAACGTCCTGACTTTC.

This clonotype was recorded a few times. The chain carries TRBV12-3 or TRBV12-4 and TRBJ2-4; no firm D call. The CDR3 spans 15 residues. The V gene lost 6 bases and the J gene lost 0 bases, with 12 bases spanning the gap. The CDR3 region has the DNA TGTGCCAGCAGCCCCATGCTTCTAGCCAAAAACATTCAGTACTTC. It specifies CASSPMLLAKNIQYF.

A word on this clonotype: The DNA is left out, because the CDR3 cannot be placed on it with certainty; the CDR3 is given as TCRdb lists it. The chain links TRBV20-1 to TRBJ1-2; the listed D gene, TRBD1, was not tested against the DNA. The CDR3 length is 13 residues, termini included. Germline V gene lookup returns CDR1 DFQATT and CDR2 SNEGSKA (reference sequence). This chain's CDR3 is CSTSAGVSYGYTF.

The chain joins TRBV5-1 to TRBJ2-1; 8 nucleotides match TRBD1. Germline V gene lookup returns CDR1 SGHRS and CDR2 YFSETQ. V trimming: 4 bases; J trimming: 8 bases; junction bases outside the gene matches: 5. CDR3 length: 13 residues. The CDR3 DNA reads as TGCGCCAGCAGCCTTCAGGGGGCGGATGAGCAGTTCTTC. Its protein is CASSLQGADEQFF.

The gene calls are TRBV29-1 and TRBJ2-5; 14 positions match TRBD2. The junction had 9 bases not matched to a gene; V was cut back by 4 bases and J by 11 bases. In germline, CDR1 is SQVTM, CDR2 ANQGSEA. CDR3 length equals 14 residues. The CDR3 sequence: CSVGGLAGVREQYF. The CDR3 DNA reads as TGCAGCGTTGGGGGACTAGCGGGAGTCAGGGAGCAGTACTTC.

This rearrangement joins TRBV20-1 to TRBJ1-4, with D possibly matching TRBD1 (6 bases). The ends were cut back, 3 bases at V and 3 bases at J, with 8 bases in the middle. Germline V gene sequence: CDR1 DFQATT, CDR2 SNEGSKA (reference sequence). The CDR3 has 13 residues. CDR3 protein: CSASGQPNEKLFF. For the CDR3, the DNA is TGCAGTGCTAGTGGACAGCCTAATGAAAAACTGTTTTTT.

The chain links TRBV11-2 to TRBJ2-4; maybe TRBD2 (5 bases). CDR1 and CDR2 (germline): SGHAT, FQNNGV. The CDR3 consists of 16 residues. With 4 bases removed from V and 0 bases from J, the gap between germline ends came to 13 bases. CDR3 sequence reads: CASSSIHGLAKNIQYF. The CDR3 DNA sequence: TGTGCCAGCAGCTCAATTCACGGACTAGCCAAAAACATTCAGTACTTC.

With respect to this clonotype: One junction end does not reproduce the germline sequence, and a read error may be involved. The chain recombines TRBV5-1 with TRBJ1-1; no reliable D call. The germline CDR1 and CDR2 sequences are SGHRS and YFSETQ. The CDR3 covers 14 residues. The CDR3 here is CASSLSRSNTEAFF. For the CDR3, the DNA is TGTGCCAGCAGCTTATCCCGATCCAACACTGAGGCTTTCTTT.

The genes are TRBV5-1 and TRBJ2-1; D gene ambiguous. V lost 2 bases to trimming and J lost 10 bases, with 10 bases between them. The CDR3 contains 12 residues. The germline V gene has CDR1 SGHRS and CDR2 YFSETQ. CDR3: CASSFLGKEQFF. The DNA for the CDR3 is TGCGCCAGCAGCTTCTTGGGGAAAGAGCAGTTCTTC.

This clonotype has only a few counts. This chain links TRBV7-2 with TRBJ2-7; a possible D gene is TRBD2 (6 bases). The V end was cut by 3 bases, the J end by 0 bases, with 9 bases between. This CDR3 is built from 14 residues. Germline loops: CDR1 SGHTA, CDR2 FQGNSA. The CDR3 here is CASSFGGNSYEQYF. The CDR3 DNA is TGTGCCAGCAGCTTCGGCGGGAACTCCTACGAGCAGTACTTC.

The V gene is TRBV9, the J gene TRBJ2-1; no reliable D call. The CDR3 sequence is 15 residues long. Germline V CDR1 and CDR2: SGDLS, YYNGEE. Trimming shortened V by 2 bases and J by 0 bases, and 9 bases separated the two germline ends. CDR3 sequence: CASSVSTTSYNEQFF. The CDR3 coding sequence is TGTGCCAGCAGCGTGTCGACAACCTCCTACAATGAGCAGTTCTTC.